This T cell receptor beta chain was documented in a study of T-cell reconstitution after alpha-beta-depleted transplantation in children. Regarding the study as a whole: Elevated TCRbeta diversity at day 60 was traced, in some patients, to surviving recipient T cells and thymic progenitors. There were reportedly several hundred expanded graft clones from which alpha-beta T cells came about two months after transplant. Among T cells one year after transplant, newly produced cells accounted for most counts and diversity.

This clonotype appeared many times. Its antigen is still unknown. The CDR3 is made up of 17 amino acids. Trimming cost V 4 bases and J 0 bases; bases outside gene matches: 12. Germline assignment: CDR1 SGHRS and CDR2 YFSETQ. Unique molecular identifiers were built into the TCRbeta library. TCRdb re-derived calls from the PCR reads in MiXCR, one entry per CDR3 protein. The sample has about 160,000 distinct CDR3 sequences; over 8.5% are singletons. Source: PBMCs, taken before TCRalphabeta/CD19-depleted stem cell transplant. The chain combines TRBV5-1 with TRBJ1-1, with 7 bases identical to TRBD1. The source is a boy aged 2 to 10 with acute myeloid leukemia, due to receive a stem cell transplant. The CDR3 protein is CASSHYTGENMNTEAFF. The CDR3 DNA sequence: TGCGCCAGCAGCCACTACACAGGGGAGAACATGAACACTGAAGCTTTCTTT. Filled out from reference TRBV5-1 and TRBJ1-1, the complete variable domain reads KAGVTQTPRYLIKTRGQQVTLSCSPISGHRSVSWYQQTPGQGLQFLFEYFSETQRNKGNFPGRFSGRQFSNSRSEMNVSTLELGDSALYLCASSHYTGENMNTEAFFGQGTRLTVV.